The 32 T cell receptor beta chains given below trace back to one sample, sequenced in a study of TIL therapy for anti-PD-1-resistant metastatic lung cancer. Sequencing used immunoSEQ v3. Sequenced by immunoSEQ multiplex PCR; TCRdb stores in-frame clones only, minus some. The data show about 50,000 clones, 70% to 85% seen once. The time point: pre-treatment sample, taken before nivolumab and TIL therapy. The tumor samples were excised metastases, mostly pleural nodules or supraclavicular lymph nodes. The sample was tumor tissue, taken at baseline. The receptors come from a person aged 30 to 80 with non-small cell lung cancer.

Concerning this clone: An end of the junction does not agree with germline; a read error may underlie this. J is TRBJ2-1 and V is TRBV30; TRBD2 matches at 8 bases. CDR1 is GTSNPN and CDR2 is SVGIG in the germline V gene (reference sequence). The CDR3 runs to 10 residues. The CDR3 region has the DNA TGTGCCTGGAGCGTCGGGACTAGGATCTTC. Its protein is CAWSVGTRIF.

The V gene is TRBV14, the J gene TRBJ1-1; D gene unclear. Germline V gives CDR1 SGHDN, CDR2 FVKESK. The V gene lost 5 bases and the J gene lost 7 bases, with 14 bases spanning the gap. The CDR3 contains 13 residues. The CDR3 DNA is TGTGCCAGCAGCTACCTTCCAGACCATGAAGCTTTCTTT. This sequence encodes CASSYLPDHEAFF. Looking up the rest from reference TRBV14 and TRBJ1-1 gives the full variable domain: EAGVTQFPSHSVIEKGQTVTLRCDPISGHDNLYWYRRVMGKEIKFLLHFVKESKQDESGMPNNRFLAERTGGTYSTLKVQPAELEDSGVYFCASSYLPDHEAFFGQGTRLTVV.

This clone was observed once. The J gene is TRBJ2-3, the V gene TRBV20-1; D remains ambiguous. V dropped 1 base and J dropped 10 bases, with 6 bases sitting between them. Germline V CDR1 and CDR2: DFQATT, SNEGSKA (reference sequence). The CDR3 length is 10 residues. CDR3 amino acids: CSARVAAQYF. DNA of the CDR3: TGCAGTGCTAGAGTCGCGGCGCAGTATTTT.

The chain recombines TRBV6-1 with TRBJ1-5; no clear D. Trimming took off 7 bases at V and 9 bases at J, with 13 bases between the two ends. CDR1 MNHNS and CDR2 SASEGT come from the germline V gene. This CDR3 comprises 12 residues. As DNA, the CDR3 is TGTGCCAGCACAAGACCAGGCTGGCCCCAGCATTTT. Translation gives CASTRPGWPQHF.

CDR3 region: CASELYDSNQPQHF. CDR3 DNA sequence: TGTGCCAGCGAGCTTTACGATAGCAATCAGCCCCAGCATTTT. This chain joins TRBV28 and TRBJ1-5; D ambiguous. V shed 8 bases and J shed 0 bases, with 11 bases lying between them. Germline values: CDR1 MDHEN, CDR2 SYDVKM. This CDR3 spans 14 amino acids.

The rearrangement joins TRBV6-5 to TRBJ1-2; 7 nucleotides line up with TRBD1. The CDR3 has 13 amino acids. Looked up from germline, CDR1 is MNHEY and CDR2 is SVGAGI. Losses at the gene ends were 5 bases for V and 6 bases for J; bases not matched to a gene: 6. CDR3 DNA sequence: TGTGCCAGCAGTCAACAGGGGTGGGATGGCTACACCTTC. Translated, it gives CASSQQGWDGYTF.

The sample holds a few counts of this clone. V is TRBV19 and J is TRBJ2-6; no firm D call. The CDR3 loop spans 14 amino acids. Germline V gives CDR1 LNHDA, CDR2 SQIVND (reference sequence). V was shortened by 4 bases and J by 3 bases, with 7 bases between the two germline ends. CDR3: CASSNSGGANVLTF. The CDR3 nucleotides read TGTGCCAGTAGTAATTCGGGTGGGGCCAACGTCCTGACTTTC.

The rearrangement uses TRBV27 and TRBJ2-7; 11 nucleotides align to TRBD2. The CDR3 runs 14 residues. The V gene end was trimmed by 3 bases and the J gene end by 5 bases; junction bases not matched to a gene: 3. Germline lookup yields CDR1 MNHEY and CDR2 SMNVEV (reference sequence). The CDR3 reads CASSFVAGGHEQYF. CDR3 bases: TGTGCCAGCAGTTTCGTAGCGGGGGGGCACGAGCAGTACTTC.

This clone was seen more than once but under ten times. The CDR3 bases are TGTGCCAGCAGTGCCGTCAGGGGCGAAGCTTTCTTT. Translating gives CASSAVRGEAFF. The chain recombines TRBV25-1 with TRBJ1-1, with D tentatively TRBD1 (6 bases). Trimming pared 4 bases from V and 8 bases from J, leaving 11 bases between. There are 12 residues in the CDR3. From germline, CDR1 is MGHDK and CDR2 SYGVNS.

This clone was picked up a small number of times. The chain employs TRBV28 and TRBJ1-4, with 11 bases identical to TRBD1. The CDR3 totals 15 residues. J lost 8 bases, V lost 8 bases, and 10 bases had no gene match. From germline, CDR1 is MDHEN and CDR2 SYDVKM. The CDR3, as DNA: TGTGCCAGCCGGGCTGGGGGACAGGGGGACGAAAAACTGTTTTTT. Protein product: CASRAGGQGDEKLFF. The full variable domain, its missing parts supplied by reference TRBV28 and TRBJ1-4, is DVKVTQSSRYLVKRTGEKVFLECVQDMDHENMFWYRQDPGLGLRLIYFSYDVKMKEKGDIPEGYSVSREKKERFSLILESASTNQTSMYLCASRAGGQGDEKLFFGSGTQLSVL.

This clone was counted between two and nine times. V is TRBV5-4 and J is TRBJ2-7, with TRBD2 matching 10 bases. The germline CDR1 and CDR2 sequences are SGHNT and YYREEE (reference sequence). J was trimmed by 6 bases and V by 0 bases; bases with no gene match: 9. This CDR3 region has 16 residues. In DNA, the CDR3 is TGTGCCAGCAGCTTGGCCCCTAGCGGGAGAACGGGCGAGCAGTACTTC. Protein product: CASSLAPSGRTGEQYF.

This chain uses TRBV28 with TRBJ2-1; D unresolved. Germline lookup yields CDR1 MDHEN and CDR2 SYDVKM. The CDR3 extends over 14 amino acids. Trimming cost V 1 base and J 9 bases, with 13 bases left between them. The CDR3 here is CASSLLSPPGEQFF. The DNA of the CDR3 is TGTGCCAGCAGTTTATTGTCGCCACCCGGTGAGCAGTTCTTC.

The chain is built from TRBV10-2 and TRBJ2-1, with D unclear. This CDR3 comprises 12 residues. Trimming removed 6 bases at V and 4 bases at J, with 7 bases between. Germline-derived CDR1 and CDR2 are WSHSY and SAAADI. The CDR3 DNA follows: TGCGCCAGCAGAGACGTTTACAATGAGCAGTTCTTC. The encoded protein is CASRDVYNEQFF.

The rearrangement uses TRBV7-9 and TRBJ2-5, with D unresolved. V was clipped by 1 base and J by 2 bases, with 8 bases between them. The length of the CDR3 is 14 residues. Per germline, CDR1 SEHNR and CDR2 FQNEAQ (reference sequence). CDR3: CASSLGTVQETQYF. DNA for the CDR3: TGTGCCAGCAGCTTAGGCACGGTACAAGAGACCCAGTACTTC.

CDR3 sequence (DNA): TGTGCCAGCAGCCGAGGACCGGACAATGAGCAGTTCTTC. Residues: CASSRGPDNEQFF. The V and J genes are TRBV7-2 and TRBJ2-1; the D is unclear. Germline V gene sequence: CDR1 SGHTA, CDR2 FQGNSA. The V end lost 5 bases, the J end lost 5 bases, and 10 bases lay between the germline ends. The CDR3 runs to 13 residues. Supplemented by reference TRBV7-2 and TRBJ2-1, the full variable domain reads GAGVSQSPSNKVTEKGKDVELRCDPISGHTALYWYRQSLGQGLEFLIYFQGNSAPDKSGLPSDRFSAERTGGSVSTLTIQRTQQEDSAVYLCASSRGPDNEQFFGPGTRLTVL.

The chain joins TRBV5-6 to TRBJ2-2; D uncertain. Germline V gene data show CDR1 as SGHDT and CDR2 as YYEEEE. Trimming removed 4 bases from V and 1 base from J, with 11 bases in between. CDR3 length: 15 amino acids. The CDR3 DNA reads TGTGCCAGCAGCGCGGCTTGGGGGAACACCGGGGAGCTGTTTTTT. Translated: CASSAAWGNTGELFF.

This clone showed up just once. CDR3 region: CASSIVGGPMMDTGELFF. DNA of the CDR3: TGTGCCAGTAGTATAGTAGGGGGCCCCATGATGGACACCGGGGAGCTGTTTTTT. The chain uses TRBV19 and TRBJ2-2; TRBD1 aligns across 7 bases. The CDR3 contains 18 residues. With V trimmed by 1 base and J by 3 bases, 11 bases remained unmatched. Looked up from germline, CDR1 is LNHDA and CDR2 is SQIVND (reference sequence).

The V call is TRBV20-1, the J call TRBJ2-4; no definite D call. The CDR3 is 10 residues long. Deletions cut 3 bases from V and 8 bases from J, with 5 bases between. Germline CDR1 is DFQATT and CDR2 is SNEGSKA (reference sequence). Here the CDR3 reads CSASGDIQYF. The CDR3 DNA follows: TGCAGTGCTAGCGGAGACATTCAGTACTTC.

The chain recombines TRBV5-6 with TRBJ1-2; tentative D call: TRBD1 (5 bases). V gave up 0 bases and J gave up 8 bases, with 14 bases separating them. The CDR3 has 14 amino acids. The germline gives CDR1 SGHDT, CDR2 YYEEEE. DNA for the CDR3: TGTGCCAGCAGCTTGGCCCTCGGGGGGGAAGGCTACACCTTC. Protein: CASSLALGGEGYTF.

This chain joins TRBV7-2 and TRBJ1-2, with 7 bases that match TRBD1. The J segment lost 1 base and the V segment lost 5 bases, leaving 10 bases of the junction unmatched. CDR1 SGHTA and CDR2 FQGNSA come from the germline V gene. The CDR3 is made up of 16 amino acids. This chain's CDR3 is CASSPPWTGSNYGYTF. CDR3 nucleotides: TGTGCCAGCAGCCCCCCCTGGACAGGTAGTAACTATGGCTACACCTTC.

A word on this clone: One junction end disagrees with the germline gene, perhaps due to a read error. The chain carries TRBV7-7 and TRBJ2-1, with TRBD2 matching over 11 bases. Germline V gene sequence: CDR1 SSHAT, CDR2 FNYEAQ (reference sequence). This CDR3 spans 15 amino acids. The CDR3 loop reads CASSLAPSGGLEQFF. For the CDR3, the DNA is TGTGCTAGCAGCTTAGCGCCTAGCGGGGGGCTTGAGCAGTTCTTC.

V and J are TRBV7-3 and TRBJ2-3; TRBD2 agrees at 9 bases. Per the germline V gene, CDR1 is SGHTA and CDR2 is FQGTGA. CDR3 size: 16 residues. The J segment lost 11 bases and the V segment lost 5 bases, leaving 17 bases of the junction unmatched. The CDR3 is CASSPHPGTSSSGQYF. The CDR3 bases are TGTGCCAGCAGCCCCCACCCCGGGACTAGCAGCTCGGGGCAGTATTTT.

This rearrangement joins TRBV7-2 to TRBJ1-2; D ambiguous. The germline CDR1 and CDR2 sequences are SGHTA and FQGNSA. V lost 1 base and J lost 1, with 13 bases in between. The CDR3 is 16 amino acids. The chain's CDR3 is CASSLDSRSYNYGYTF. For the CDR3, the DNA is TGTGCCAGCAGCTTAGATAGCAGGTCATATAACTATGGCTACACCTTC. The full variable domain, its missing parts supplied by reference TRBV7-2 and TRBJ1-2, is GAGVSQSPSNKVTEKGKDVELRCDPISGHTALYWYRQSLGQGLEFLIYFQGNSAPDKSGLPSDRFSAERTGGSVSTLTIQRTQQEDSAVYLCASSLDSRSYNYGYTFGSGTRLTVV.

The gene calls are TRBV4-3 and TRBJ1-1; D is uncertain. There are 14 residues in the CDR3. Germline V gene data show CDR1 as LGHNA and CDR2 as YSLEER. V was cut by 0 bases and J by 0 bases, with 5 bases left in between. The CDR3 spells CASSQEGLNTEAFF. For the CDR3, the DNA is TGCGCCAGCAGCCAAGAAGGGCTGAACACTGAAGCTTTCTTT.

This clone occurred a few times. The chain links TRBV5-6 to TRBJ2-5; 11 bases agree with TRBD2. CDR1 and CDR2 from the germline V gene are SGHDT and YYEEEE. The CDR3 extends over 18 amino acids. V was clipped by 4 bases and J by 1 base; unmatched bases: 12. This CDR3 reads CASSHRTSGRGSQETQYF. The DNA of the CDR3 is TGTGCCAGCAGCCATAGAACTAGCGGGAGAGGGTCCCAAGAGACCCAGTACTTC.

The genes are TRBV6-6 and TRBJ1-2, with 9 bases aligning to TRBD1. The germline gives CDR1 MNHNY, CDR2 SVGAGI (reference sequence). V was clipped by 0 bases and J by 8 bases; unmatched bases: 4. The CDR3 consists of 14 residues. The CDR3 is CASSYSTTGGGYTF. CDR3 DNA: TGTGCCAGCAGTTACTCGACAACAGGGGGCGGCTACACCTTC.

The chain joins TRBV11-3 to TRBJ2-3, with D possibly being TRBD1 or TRBD2 (6 bases each). This CDR3 region has 14 residues. Germline V gene data show CDR1 as SGHNT and CDR2 as YENEEA. V shed 6 bases and J shed 3 bases, with 13 bases lying between them. The CDR3 DNA sequence: TGTGCCAGCAGTGTAAGGGGGAGGACAGATACGCAGTATTTT. Amino acid sequence: CASSVRGRTDTQYF.

CDR3 region: CASSLSGNQPQHF. Written as DNA, the CDR3 is TGTGCCAGCAGCTTGTCCGGCAATCAGCCCCAGCATTTT. The chain combines TRBV5-6 with TRBJ1-5; D gene ambiguous. The germline V and J ends were trimmed by 1 base and 2 bases, with 4 bases remaining between them. This CDR3 region has 13 residues. The germline CDR1 and CDR2 sequences are SGHDT and YYEEEE. The full variable domain, completed using reference TRBV5-6 and TRBJ1-5, is DAGVTQSPTHLIKTRGQQVTLRCSPKSGHDTVSWYQQALGQGPQFIFQYYEEEERQRGNFPDRFSGHQFPNYSSELNVNALLLGDSALYLCASSLSGNQPQHFGDGTRLSIL.

This clone was seen just once. The genes are TRBV5-1 and TRBJ1-1; possibly TRBD1 for D (6 bases). This CDR3 is 13 amino acids long. Per germline, CDR1 SGHRS and CDR2 YFSETQ. Trimming took 4 bases from V and 5 from J, leaving 12 bases between them. The CDR3 DNA follows: TGCGCCAGCAGCGTACAGGGCATTACTGAAGCTTTCTTT. This translates into CASSVQGITEAFF.

The genes are TRBV19 and TRBJ2-3; 13 positions match TRBD2. The CDR3 consists of 16 residues. Germline assignment: CDR1 LNHDA and CDR2 SQIVND (reference sequence). J lost 4 bases, V lost 5 bases, and 6 bases had no gene match. This CDR3 is CASSGALAGGPDTQYF. CDR3 DNA: TGTGCCAGTAGTGGGGCACTAGCGGGGGGGCCAGATACGCAGTATTTT.

The chain combines TRBV5-4 with TRBJ2-2, with 10 bases matching TRBD2. Germline assignment: CDR1 SGHNT and CDR2 YYREEE (reference sequence). This CDR3 is 17 amino acids long. V was clipped by 2 bases and J by 4 bases; unmatched bases: 8. The CDR3 DNA is TGTGCCAGCAGCTTATTGCTGAGGACTAGCGGCACCGGGGAGCTGTTTTTT. As protein: CASSLLLRTSGTGELFF.

The chain employs TRBV7-9 and TRBJ2-1, with D possibly matching TRBD2 (5 bases). Germline-derived CDR1 and CDR2 are SEHNR and FQNEAQ (reference sequence). CDR3 length: 16 residues. V lost 0 bases to trimming and J lost 9 bases, with 18 bases between them. CDR3 amino acids: CASSLARARRSGEQFF. For the CDR3, the DNA is TGTGCCAGCAGCTTAGCGAGGGCCCGACGGTCGGGTGAGCAGTTCTTC.